The 14 T cell receptor beta chains below were found in one sample sequenced in a study of T cell responses to AZD1222 COVID-19 vaccine. Repertoires were generated with immunoSEQ multiplex PCR, while TCRdb's copy carries only in-frame clones and drops some. The sample records 150,000 to 200,000 clones, 94% being singletons. The material was peripheral blood, obtained 28 days after the second AZD1222 dose. All receptors come from an adult who received the AZD1222 COVID-19 vaccine.

The chain has TRBV7-2 and TRBJ2-2; 7 bases fit TRBD2. The germline V gene encodes CDR1 SGHTA and CDR2 FQGNSA. The ends lost 5 bases at V and 6 bases at J; junction bases unmatched: 9. The CDR3 has 15 residues. CDR3 DNA: TGTGCCAGCAGCCTTCGGACTAGTTCGGCCGGGGAGCTGTTTTTT. Protein: CASSLRTSSAGELFF.

The V and J genes are TRBV2 and TRBJ2-3, with D tentatively TRBD1 (5 bases). This CDR3 region has 13 residues. V was shortened by 4 bases and J by 5 bases, with 10 bases between the two germline ends. Germline V gene data show CDR1 as SNHLY and CDR2 as FYNNEI. CDR3 sequence: CASSVLGQDTQYF. The CDR3 nucleotides read TGTGCCAGCAGTGTTTTGGGGCAAGATACGCAGTATTTT. Variable domain in full (rest from reference TRBV2 and TRBJ2-3): EPEVTQTPSHQVTQMGQEVILRCVPISNHLYFYWYRQILGQKVEFLVSFYNNEISEKSEIFDDQFSVERPDGSNFTLKIRSTKLEDSAMYFCASSVLGQDTQYFGPGTRLTVL.

V gene TRBV5-5 combines with J gene TRBJ1-1, with 7 bases identical to TRBD1. The CDR3 contains 17 residues. The ends lost 5 bases at V and 2 bases at J; junction bases unmatched: 15. Germline CDR1 reads SGHKS; CDR2 reads YYEKEE (reference sequence). The CDR3 coding sequence is TGTGCCAGCAGTCCTTCCGGGTCCGGGACAGTAAACACTGAAGCTTTCTTT. Amino acids: CASSPSGSGTVNTEAFF.

The V gene is TRBV9, the J gene TRBJ1-1; D is ambiguous. The CDR3 runs to 11 residues. Trimming took off 5 bases at V and 4 bases at J, with 6 bases between the two ends. The germline gives CDR1 SGDLS, CDR2 YYNGEE. This CDR3 is CASRDVTEAFF. As DNA, the CDR3 is TGTGCCAGCAGGGATGTCACTGAAGCTTTCTTT.

This rearrangement joins TRBV7-2 to TRBJ1-4, with 11 bases aligning to TRBD1. V lost 4 bases to trimming and J lost 7 bases; unmatched junction nucleotides: 5. The CDR3 has 15 amino acids. The germline V gene encodes CDR1 SGHTA and CDR2 FQGNSA. The CDR3 protein is CASSSGQGVFEKLFF. Written as DNA, the CDR3 is TGTGCCAGCAGCTCGGGACAGGGGGTTTTTGAAAAACTGTTTTTT.

The genes are TRBV7-9 and TRBJ2-1; 7 nucleotides agree with TRBD1. The CDR3 is made up of 16 amino acids. CDR1 is SEHNR and CDR2 is FQNEAQ in the germline V gene (reference sequence). Trimming cost V 4 bases and J 6 bases; bases outside gene matches: 12. The DNA for the CDR3 is TGTGCCAGCAGCTCAAGTACAGGGGTCATTAGCAATGAGCAGTTCTTC. Protein product: CASSSSTGVISNEQFF. The complete variable domain, with remaining parts taken from reference TRBV7-9 and TRBJ2-1, reads DTGVSQNPRHKITKRGQNVTFRCDPISEHNRLYWYRQTLGQGPEFLTYFQNEAQLEKSRLLSDRFSAERPKGSFSTLEIQRTEQGDSAMYLCASSSSTGVISNEQFFGPGTRLTVL.

The gene calls are TRBV28 and TRBJ2-5; D unresolved. Deletions cut 3 bases from V and 0 bases from J, with 8 bases between. The V gene's germline CDR1 is MDHEN and CDR2 SYDVKM. The CDR3 covers 14 residues. Written as DNA, the CDR3 is TGTGCCAGCAGTTTCGTTACTAACCAAGAGACCCAGTACTTC. Its translation: CASSFVTNQETQYF.

This chain links TRBV6-1 with TRBJ1-2; 7 nucleotides line up with TRBD1. Germline trimming cut 1 base from V and 4 bases from J; bases unmatched to any gene: 6. This CDR3 spans 15 amino acids. Looked up from germline, CDR1 is MNHNS and CDR2 is SASEGT. The CDR3, as DNA: TGTGCCAGCAGTGAAGAACTAAGGGGGCTCTATGGCTACACCTTC. This translates into CASSEELRGLYGYTF.

CDR3 bases: TGTGCCAGCAGTTATTACCCTCAAGAGACCCAGTACTTC. The encoded protein is CASSYYPQETQYF. The chain carries TRBV6-2 or TRBV6-3 and TRBJ2-5; unclear D gene. With 3 bases removed from V and 2 bases from J, the gap between germline ends came to 7 bases. Per the germline V gene, CDR1 is MNHEY and CDR2 is SVGEGT. This CDR3 contains 13 residues.

The chain joins TRBV2 to TRBJ2-3; D gene unclear. V was shortened by 6 bases and J by 2 bases, with 6 bases between the two germline ends. Germline CDR1 SNHLY, CDR2 FYNNEI. The CDR3 has 12 amino acids. The DNA of the CDR3 is TGTGCCAGCAGGACCTACACAGATACGCAGTATTTT. It yields the protein CASRTYTDTQYF.

The V and J genes are TRBV6-5 and TRBJ2-7; D is uncertain. This CDR3 has 13 residues. Germline CDR1 reads MNHEY; CDR2 reads SVGAGI. The V end lost 0 bases, the J end lost 7 bases, and 10 bases lay between the germline ends. CDR3 sequence (DNA): TGTGCCAGCAGTTACTCTAGGGTTCGGGAGCAGTACTTC. Protein: CASSYSRVREQYF.

This rearrangement joins TRBV7-9 to TRBJ1-2, with D possibly TRBD1 on 6 matching bases. Trimming pared 5 bases from V and 8 bases from J, leaving 12 bases between. The CDR3 loop spans 12 amino acids. From germline, CDR1 is SEHNR and CDR2 FQNEAQ (reference sequence). As DNA, the CDR3 is TGTGCCAGCAGCCAACAGGGTGGAGGCTACACCTTC. This codes for CASSQQGGGYTF.

The gene calls are TRBV27 and TRBJ2-3; possibly TRBD2 for D (6 bases). The germline V gene has CDR1 MNHEY and CDR2 SMNVEV (reference sequence). The CDR3 is 14 residues long. V was pared by 7 bases and J by 1 base, with 12 bases between. CDR3 amino acids: CASTAGRGTDTQYF. CDR3 DNA: TGTGCCAGCACGGCGGGACGGGGCACAGATACGCAGTATTTT.

The chain has TRBV5-6 and TRBJ2-1, with D possibly TRBD2 on 5 matching bases. CDR3 length equals 14 residues. Trimming removed 4 bases from V and 8 bases from J, with 16 bases in between. The germline CDR1 and CDR2 sequences are SGHDT and YYEEEE. The CDR3 bases are TGTGCCAGCAGCGCCCCCGGACTTGGGTATGAGCAGTTCTTC. It encodes CASSAPGLGYEQFF.